The 15 T cell receptor beta chains below were found in one sample sequenced in a study of cytomegalovirus exposure and HLA in healthy donors. PCR involved 60 Vbeta and 13 Jbeta primers. The method was immunoSEQ multiplex PCR; TCRdb's version includes in-frame clones alone and lacks a portion of them. Of 220,000 or so clones in the sample, approximately 68% were seen once. The sequenced material came from PBMCs. Receptor source: a woman aged 25 to 45 in good health and CMV-seronegative.

The table lists this clone with a few counts. J is TRBJ2-7 and V is TRBV19; possibly TRBD1 for D (5 bases). Germline CDR1 reads LNHDA; CDR2 reads SQIVND (reference sequence). V was clipped by 6 bases and J by 3 bases, with 12 bases between them. The CDR3 is 13 residues long. CDR3: CASRYRQYYEQYF. In DNA form, the CDR3 reads TGTGCCAGTAGATACCGACAGTACTACGAGCAGTACTTC.

The J gene is TRBJ2-2, the V gene TRBV6-1, with a tentative D call TRBD2 (5 bases). This CDR3 is 16 amino acids long. Trimming removed 4 bases from V and 7 bases from J, with 19 bases in between. Germline CDR1 and CDR2: MNHNS and SASEGT. The CDR3 DNA sequence: TGTGCCAGCAGTGTAACTAGTAGAGCGAGCGGCGGGGAGCTGTTTTTT. This gives the protein CASSVTSRASGGELFF.

This clone was seen just once. The rearrangement joins TRBV7-3 to TRBJ2-5, with 7 bases that match TRBD1. V was pared by 5 bases and J by 0 bases, with 6 bases of the junction left unmatched. CDR1 SGHTA and CDR2 FQGTGA come from the germline V gene. The CDR3 is 15 residues long. CDR3 DNA sequence: TGTGCCAGCAGCCCGACGACAGGGAACCAAGAGACCCAGTACTTC. Translated: CASSPTTGNQETQYF. Combining the CDR3 with reference TRBV7-3 and TRBJ2-5 gives the whole variable domain GAGVSQTPSNKVTEKGKYVELRCDPISGHTALYWYRQSLGQGPEFLIYFQGTGAADDSGLPNDRFFAVRPEGSVSTLKIQRTERGDSAVYLCASSPTTGNQETQYFGPGTRLLVL.

V and J are TRBV6-5 and TRBJ1-1; no reliable D call. The CDR3 consists of 13 residues. With 10 bases removed from V and 1 base from J, the gap between germline ends came to 13 bases. Germline-derived CDR1 and CDR2 are MNHEY and SVGAGI. As DNA, the CDR3 is TGTGCCACTTCAGGACTGCAGAACACTGAAGCTTTCTTT. This encodes CATSGLQNTEAFF.

V is TRBV6-1 and J is TRBJ2-3; 15 bases are shared with TRBD2. V lost 3 bases and J lost 6; bases outside the gene matches: 4. Germline V gene lookup returns CDR1 MNHNS and CDR2 SASEGT. CDR3 size: 16 residues. The CDR3 DNA reads TGTGCCAGCAGTGACGGGACTAGCGGGGGGAGGGATACGCAGTATTTT. It translates to CASSDGTSGGRDTQYF.

This clone was found a few times. The J gene is TRBJ2-7, the V gene TRBV27, with TRBD1 matching over 8 bases. V shed 4 bases and J 5 bases; nucleotides not matched to a gene: 13. Germline CDR1 is MNHEY and CDR2 is SMNVEV (reference sequence). The length of the CDR3 is 16 residues. Here the CDR3 reads CASSWTGTLIPDEQYF. The CDR3 DNA is TGTGCCAGCAGTTGGACAGGGACTCTAATCCCCGACGAGCAGTACTTC.

The rearrangement joins TRBV19 to TRBJ2-1, with TRBD2 matching over 7 bases. V shed 0 bases and J 2 bases; nucleotides not matched to a gene: 7. The CDR3 is made up of 17 amino acids. Germline CDR1 LNHDA, CDR2 SQIVND (reference sequence). The CDR3 region has the DNA TGTGCCAGTAGTATAGATGAGGCTAGCGGTACCTACAATGAGCAGTTCTTC. This gives the protein CASSIDEASGTYNEQFF.

V is TRBV5-4 and J is TRBJ1-1, with 7 nucleotides matching TRBD1. The V gene end was trimmed by 0 bases and the J gene end by 4 bases; junction bases not matched to a gene: 9. CDR1 is SGHNT and CDR2 is YYREEE in the germline V gene (reference sequence). This CDR3 comprises 16 residues. This CDR3 is CASSLGRTGGSTEAFF. The CDR3 bases are TGTGCCAGCAGCTTGGGCAGGACAGGAGGGTCCACTGAAGCTTTCTTT.

The chain employs TRBV30 and TRBJ2-3; TRBD1 agrees at 11 bases. J was trimmed by 6 bases and V by 5 bases; bases with no gene match: 4. CDR1 and CDR2 (germline): GTSNPN, SVGIG (reference sequence). The length of the CDR3 is 13 residues. The CDR3: CAWGGQGGDTQYF. The CDR3 DNA is TGTGCCTGGGGGGGACAGGGGGGTGATACGCAGTATTTT. The full variable domain, its missing parts supplied by reference TRBV30 and TRBJ2-3, is SQTIHQWPATLVQPVGSPLSLECTVEGTSNPNLYWYRQAAGRGLQLLFYSVGIGQISSEVPQNLSASRPQDRQFILSSKKLLLSDSGFYLCAWGGQGGDTQYFGPGTRLTVL.

This clone was seen only a few times. The rearrangement uses TRBV11-1 and TRBJ2-3; 9 nucleotides align to TRBD2. Germline assignment: CDR1 SGHAT and CDR2 FQDESV (reference sequence). V lost 3 bases, J lost 3 bases, and 4 bases stayed unmatched. The CDR3 has 15 residues. Written as DNA, the CDR3 is TGTGCCAGCAGCTTGGAGCGGGGGGTAACAGATACGCAGTATTTT. It translates to CASSLERGVTDTQYF.

This clone came up once. The chain carries TRBV6-5 and TRBJ1-2; 7 bases match TRBD1. The germline V gene has CDR1 MNHEY and CDR2 SVGAGI. The CDR3 has 14 amino acids. J lost 4 bases, V lost 2 bases, and 4 bases had no gene match. CDR3 coding DNA: TGTGCCAGCAGTTACACAGGGGAAAGCTATGGCTACACCTTC. Amino acids: CASSYTGESYGYTF.

The chain employs TRBV4-1 and TRBJ2-7; 8 nucleotides line up with TRBD2. The CDR3 totals 15 residues. Germline loops: CDR1 MGHRA, CDR2 YSYEKL. Trimming cost V 0 bases and J 2 bases; bases outside gene matches: 3. Here the CDR3 DNA reads TGCGCCAGCAGCCAAGAGGTGCGGGGGGCCTACGAGCAGTACTTC. It yields the protein CASSQEVRGAYEQYF.

The rearrangement links TRBV10-3 to TRBJ1-1; perhaps TRBD1 as D (5 bases). The CDR3 runs to 14 residues. The V gene's germline CDR1 is ENHRY and CDR2 SYGVKD. The ends were cut back, 5 bases at V and 4 bases at J, with 14 bases in the middle. The chain's CDR3 is CAISRATDSTEAFF. The CDR3 DNA follows: TGTGCCATCAGTCGGGCCACCGACAGCACTGAAGCTTTCTTT.

About this clone: The junction departs from germline at one end; a sequencing error may be responsible. Other DNA variants within this sample encode the same CDR3. V gene TRBV10-3 combines with J gene TRBJ1-1, with TRBD1 identical over 9 bases. CDR1 and CDR2 from the germline V gene are ENHRY and SYGVKD. This CDR3 region has 14 residues. The chain's CDR3 is CAIRPYGTGSEAFF. DNA of the CDR3: TGTGCCATCAGGCCATACGGGACAGGGTCTGAGGCTTTCTTT.

This sequence joins TRBV11-2 and TRBJ1-2, with D possibly being TRBD1 (5 bases). The CDR3 contains 15 residues. Trimming stripped 5 bases from V and 7 bases from J, with 20 bases between. In germline, CDR1 is SGHAT, CDR2 FQNNGV. The CDR3 spells CASSSIRGVKGGYTF. The CDR3 region has the DNA TGTGCCAGCAGCAGCATCCGGGGGGTAAAAGGTGGCTACACCTTC.